This TCR beta chain was sequenced during a study of shared clonotypes between healthy human individuals. Some clones are missing from TCRdb's copy, which holds only in-frame ones; the method was immunoSEQ multiplex PCR. This sample carries over a million clones, approximately 80% of them seen once, and the ten largest clones take roughly 0.65%. Regarding the study as a whole: Depth was large, yet rarefaction showed that sorted-subset sequencing was incomplete.

The CDR3 length is 18 residues. CDR1 and CDR2 (germline): MNHNS, SASEGT. J was trimmed by 5 bases and V by 1 base; bases with no gene match: 15. Points on this clone: Its specificity is unknown. This may be a read error: a much more frequent sequence differs by one nucleotide.

This chain uses TRBV6-1 with TRBJ2-7; 9 bases line up with TRBD2. This TCR derives from a man aged 18 to 30 in good health. Some clones in this sample may be carry-over from other donors' samples. Sequencing input: memory CD4+ T cells from PBMCs. Subset defined: CD45RA-negative fraction. CDR3: CASSEDGGLSGSVHEQYF. The DNA of the CDR3 is TGTGCCAGCAGTGAAGATGGGGGTCTTAGCGGGAGTGTCCACGAGCAGTACTTC.